This T cell receptor (beta chain) emerged from a study of metastatic and nonmetastatic thyroid tumors. Study-level points and caveats: Significantly higher TCR beta diversity was reportedly seen in malignant thyroid tumors than benign nodules, in blood and tumor.

Using MiXCR, TCRdb reanalyzed the PCR reads. The sample lists roughly 16,000 clones; roughly a quarter were seen once. This clone was observed a single time. Its antigen is unknown. Patients had received no treatment of any kind before thyroid surgery. CDR3 length: 13 amino acids. Germline V gene sequence: CDR1 GTSNPN, CDR2 SVGIG (reference sequence). The V gene lost 0 bases and the J gene lost 4 bases, with 9 bases spanning the gap. This TCR was sampled from a female donor with papillary thyroid cancer or a benign thyroid nodule (not recorded which). Some clones in this sample may be carry-over from other donors' samples. The chain joins TRBV30 to TRBJ1-2; a possible D gene is TRBD1 (5 bases). The sequenced sample consisted of adjacent normal tissue. The CDR3 reads CAWSVQDFYGYTF. Written as DNA, the CDR3 is TGTGCCTGGAGTGTACAGGATTTCTATGGCTACACCTTC.